Listed below are T cell receptor beta chains from one sample, sequenced in a study of T cells in Graves' hyperthyroidism and ophthalmopathy. TCRdb fed the multiplex PCR reads into MiXCR, producing one record per CDR3 protein. The sample records 500,000 to 650,000 distinct CDR3 sequences, roughly 15% being singletons. Sequencing was performed on blood. The receptor source for this set is a woman aged 45-59 years with Graves' ophthalmopathy. CDR3s include the opening cysteine and the closing phenylalanine or tryptophan. A D gene is named only where the DNA matches it firmly. Rows give clone size only sometimes, using once, few, many, or a class for an expanded clone.

V gene,D gene,clone size,J gene,CDR3 DNA,CDR3 protein
TRBV5-1,NA,NA,TRBJ2-2,TGCGCCAGCAGCCCAAACAGCCTCAGCGGGGAGCTGTTTTTT,CASSPNSLSGELFF
TRBV27,TRBD1,NA,TRBJ1-2,TGTGCCAGCAGTTTATCCCCGGGACAGGATAATTATAGGCCCTATCGCTACACCTTC,CASSLSPGQDNYRPYRYTF
TRBV19,TRBD2,many,TRBJ2-1,TGTGCCAGTTGGGACAGGAGGGCTAGCGGGAGTCACCACAATGAGCAGTTCTTC,CASWDRRASGSHHNEQFF
TRBV6-2/TRBV6-3,TRBD1,few,TRBJ1-2,TGTGCCACCACCGACAGGGAAATTGGCTACACCTTC,CATTDREIGYTF
TRBV9,TRBD2,few,TRBJ2-3,TGTGCCAGCAGCGTCAGGACTAGCGGGAGCCTAGATACGCAGTATTTT,CASSVRTSGSLDTQYF
TRBV19,NA,NA,TRBJ2-1,TGTGCCAGTAGTGGTGTAGTTCAGGGACGTTGGAGCAATGAGCAGTTCTTC,CASSGVVQGRWSNEQFF
TRBV2,NA,many,TRBJ2-5,TGTGCCAGCAGTGAACGGAGGAGCGGGGAGACCCAGTACTTC,CASSERRSGETQYF
TRBV3-1,NA,many,TRBJ1-1,TGTGCCAGCAGCCCCCCCACGGGTGAGGGGCTGAACACTGAAGCTTTCTTT,CASSPPTGEGLNTEAFF
TRBV5-1,NA,many,TRBJ2-3,TGCGCCAGCAGCTTGGGGGAGCGTTGGACAGATACGCAGTATTTT,CASSLGERWTDTQYF
TRBV18,NA,NA,TRBJ2-5,TGTGCCAGCTCACCAAGTAGAGGATGGGAGACCCAGTACTTC,CASSPSRGWETQYF
TRBV28,NA,many,TRBJ2-3,TGTGCCAGCAGTTTGAGGGGGGTTAGCACAGATACGCAGTATTTT,CASSLRGVSTDTQYF
TRBV28,TRBD2,many,TRBJ2-5,TGTGCCAGCAGCAAAACTAGCTGGGGGGGAGAGACCCAGTACTTC,CASSKTSWGGETQYF
TRBV6-1,TRBD1,NA,TRBJ2-2,TGTGCCAGCAGTACGACAGGGTTTGACACCGGGGAGCTGTTTTTT,CASSTTGFDTGELFF
TRBV2,TRBD2,many,TRBJ2-5,TGTGCCAGCAGTTCCGATTTAGCGGGAGGACAAGAGACCCAGTACTTC,CASSSDLAGGQETQYF
TRBV3-1,TRBD2,many,TRBJ2-7,TGTGCCAGCAGCCAAGTAACGGGGGGATACGAGCAGTACTTC,CASSQVTGGYEQYF
TRBV20-1,TRBD2,many,TRBJ2-7,TGCAGTGCTAGGGGGCAGACTAGCGTCTCCGCCTACGAGCAGTACTTC,CSARGQTSVSAYEQYF
TRBV4-3,TRBD1,many,TRBJ2-5,TGCGCCAGCAGTCCCGGGACAGGGCTCCCAGAGACCCAGTACTTC,CASSPGTGLPETQYF
TRBV20-1,TRBD1,many,TRBJ2-7,TGCAGTGCGTCCGGGACAGGGCCCCTCGAGCAGTACTTC,CSASGTGPLEQYF
TRBV5-1,TRBD2,many,TRBJ2-2,TGCGCCAGCAGCTTGGACCTAGCGGGAGGGCCCAACGGGGAGCTGTTTTTT,CASSLDLAGGPNGELFF
TRBV6-1,TRBD1,many,TRBJ1-1,TGTGCCAGCAGCCGGGACAGGGGGAAAACTGAAGCTTTCTTT,CASSRDRGKTEAFF
TRBV20-1,TRBD1,NA,TRBJ1-5,TGCAGTGCTAGAGTTCCAGGGGGGAGGAGAAATCAGCCCCAGCATTTT,CSARVPGGRRNQPQHF
TRBV20-1,NA,few,TRBJ2-5,TGCAGTTTGGACCTCGGACAGAGAGAGACCCAGTACTTC,CSLDLGQRETQYF
TRBV12-3/TRBV12-4,TRBD2,many,TRBJ2-7,TGTGCCAGCAGTCCGGGACTAGGAGGTACCTACGAGCAGTACTTC,CASSPGLGGTYEQYF
TRBV19,NA,NA,TRBJ1-4,TGTGCCAGTAGTAGCATCTCGGGGGGACTAAATGAAAAACTGTTTTTT,CASSSISGGLNEKLFF
TRBV7-8,TRBD2,many,TRBJ2-3,TGTGCCAGCAGTTATGGACTAGCGGGAGGGTATATCGCAGATACGCAGTATTTT,CASSYGLAGGYIADTQYF
TRBV12-3/TRBV12-4,NA,many,TRBJ2-5,TGTGCCAGCAGTTTAGGCGCAGGGGCCGAAGAGACCCAGTACTTC,CASSLGAGAEETQYF
TRBV3-1,NA,few,TRBJ1-2,TGTGCCAGCAGCCAAGACGGGAGGGGACCCAACTATGGCTACACCTTC,CASSQDGRGPNYGYTF
TRBV11-2,TRBD2,many,TRBJ2-5,TGTGCCAGCAGCCCTAGCGGGAGCGACGAGACCCAGTACTTC,CASSPSGSDETQYF
TRBV6-1,NA,few,TRBJ1-2,TGTGCCAGCAGTTTAAGGACTAACTATGGCTACACCTTC,CASSLRTNYGYTF
TRBV12-3/TRBV12-4,TRBD2,few,TRBJ2-5,TGTGCCAGTGGAACGGGACTAGCGGGACTACAAGAGACCCAGTACTTC,CASGTGLAGLQETQYF
TRBV18,NA,many,TRBJ1-6,TGTGCCAGCTCACGGAATGGGCTACAGAATAATTCACCCCTCCACTTT,CASSRNGLQNNSPLHF
TRBV19,NA,NA,TRBJ1-5,TGTGCCAGTAGTGGGCCGTGGGACTTTTATAGCAATCAGCCCCAGCATTTT,CASSGPWDFYSNQPQHF
TRBV7-2,TRBD2,NA,TRBJ2-2,TGTGCCAGCAGCCGGAGGCGAGCGGGAGGGCCCCCCCCGAACACCGGGGAGCTGTTTTTT,CASSRRRAGGPPPNTGELFF
TRBV13,NA,many,TRBJ2-2,TGTGCCAGCAGCTTGTACGAGGGATCTGTAAGGTCCGGGGAGCTGTTTTTT,CASSLYEGSVRSGELFF
TRBV12-3/TRBV12-4,NA,many,TRBJ2-1,TGTGCCATCCCCCGTGGGATTGAGCAGTTCTTC,CAIPRGIEQFF
TRBV7-6,NA,many,TRBJ2-1,TGTGCCAGCAGCAGCCGGGACGGAGACAATGAGCAGTTCTTC,CASSSRDGDNEQFF
TRBV7-9,NA,many,TRBJ1-1,TGTGCCAGCAGCTATGGAAATATGAACACTGAAGCTTTCTTT,CASSYGNMNTEAFF
TRBV7-9,NA,many,TRBJ2-7,TGTGCCAGCAGCTTAAATCTTGCCTACGAGCAGTACTTC,CASSLNLAYEQYF
TRBV19,NA,NA,TRBJ1-2,TGTGCCAGTAGTATCGGGGTCGCGACAGCTGATAACTATGGCTACACCTTC,CASSIGVATADNYGYTF
TRBV28,NA,many,TRBJ1-1,TGTGCCAGCAGTTTACCGAGGGGTTTTGACACTGAAGCTTTCTTT,CASSLPRGFDTEAFF
TRBV10-3,TRBD1,many,TRBJ1-5,TGTGCCATCAGTAGGGGACAGGGGTCGGGCTTTAGCAATCAGCCCCAGCATTTT,CAISRGQGSGFSNQPQHF
TRBV6-1,TRBD2,many,TRBJ2-3,TGTGCCAGCAGCCCTAGCGGGGGCCCCTTAGTCACGCAGTATTTT,CASSPSGGPLVTQYF
TRBV5-1,NA,many,TRBJ1-2,TGCGCCAGCAGCTCCAGGACGGGATATGGCTACACCTTC,CASSSRTGYGYTF
TRBV2,TRBD2,many,TRBJ2-2,TGTGCCAGCACTCCGGGACTAGTCGCCGGGGAGCTGTTTTTT,CASTPGLVAGELFF
TRBV7-3,TRBD2,NA,TRBJ2-3,TGTGCCAGCAGCTTAAGGGGGACTAGCGGGAGGAGGGATACGCAGTATTTT,CASSLRGTSGRRDTQYF
TRBV7-3,TRBD1,many,TRBJ2-6,TGTGCCAGCAGCTCCGGACAGGGCCGCTCTGGGGCCAACGTCCTGACTTTC,CASSSGQGRSGANVLTF
TRBV30,TRBD2,many,TRBJ2-1,TGTGCCTGGAGTGTATCCATCACTAGCGGGCCTTCCTACAATGAGCAGTTCTTC,CAWSVSITSGPSYNEQFF
TRBV12-3/TRBV12-4,TRBD1,many,TRBJ2-2,TGTGCCAGCAGCCCCGGGACAGAGGTTAGGGAGCTGTTTTTT,CASSPGTEVRELFF
TRBV27,NA,few,TRBJ2-3,TGTGCCAGCAGTTTTAGGGATTCAGATACGCAGTATTTT,CASSFRDSDTQYF
TRBV6-5,NA,many,TRBJ2-7,TGTGCCAGCAGTTACTCCGCGGTCAGCTCCTACGAGCAGTACTTC,CASSYSAVSSYEQYF
TRBV30,TRBD2,many,TRBJ2-7,TGTGCCTGGAGTAAGTCTAGCGGGATGGGCGAGCAGTACTTC,CAWSKSSGMGEQYF
TRBV6-1,NA,NA,TRBJ1-3,TGTGCCACCGGGAGGGGCTCTGGAAACACCATATATTTT,CATGRGSGNTIYF
TRBV3-1,TRBD1,many,TRBJ1-5,TGTGCCAGCAGCCTCGGGACAGGGTTTGGCAATCAGCCCCAGCATTTT,CASSLGTGFGNQPQHF
TRBV28,TRBD1,few,TRBJ1-2,TGTGCCAGCAGTTTATTGGGGACAGATTCTAACTATGGCTACACCTTC,CASSLLGTDSNYGYTF
TRBV20-1,NA,many,TRBJ2-7,TGCAGTGCTAGTGGAGGGTCGGGATCCTACGAGCAGTACTTC,CSASGGSGSYEQYF
TRBV12-3/TRBV12-4,NA,many,TRBJ1-1,TGTGCCAGCAGGGTGGACCCCATGAACACTGAAGCTTTCTTT,CASRVDPMNTEAFF
TRBV7-9,NA,few,TRBJ1-6,TGTGCCAGCAGCCCCCCCTTACCCATTGACGGGAGACCCCTCCACTTT,CASSPPLPIDGRPLHF
TRBV6-1,NA,many,TRBJ2-7,TGTGCCAGCAGTGAAGTTGGTAAGCGAGCCTACGAGCAGTACTTC,CASSEVGKRAYEQYF
TRBV4-2,TRBD2,few,TRBJ2-3,TGTGCCAGCAGCCAAGATCAGTCCGGGACTAGCTTTCCAGATACGCAGTATTTT,CASSQDQSGTSFPDTQYF
TRBV20-1,TRBD1,many,TRBJ1-2,TGCAGTGCTAGTGAGGGGGCGAACTATGGCTACACCTTC,CSASEGANYGYTF